Below, one TCR beta chain is given with its context. Its antigen is not known. Using immunoSEQ multiplex PCR, the repertoire was profiled, and TCRdb retains in-frame clones only, with some absent. The sample gives more than 4,500 clones, around nine tenths of which show up once; nearly 50% is in the top ten. Trimming at V came to 5 bases and at J to 7 bases, leaving 10 bases not matched to a gene. CDR3 length: 15 residues. CDR1 and CDR2 (germline): SGHRS, YFSETQ. These data belong to a study of T cell clonotyping in hematopoietic cell transplantation. Recipients were bled about 28 days pretransplant and at posttransplant days 30, 100, 180. General study results and limits: Higher Inverse Simpson Index values in graft donor and pretransplant recipient predicted broader posttransplant TCR diversity. Without cell sorting, CD4 versus CD8 contributions remain unresolved.

The genes are TRBV5-1 and TRBJ1-4, with 8 bases that match TRBD1. The material was peripheral blood mononuclear cells, obtained 100 days after allogeneic stem cell transplant. The source of this sequence is a female patient in her 50s who had an allogeneic stem cell transplant from an unrelated donor, so T cells may come from the graft donor. Some clones in this sample may be carry-over from other donors' samples. CDR3 sequence: CASRLRQGRSEKLFF. The CDR3 DNA follows: TGCGCCAGCAGGCTACGACAGGGGAGAAGTGAAAAACTGTTTTTT.